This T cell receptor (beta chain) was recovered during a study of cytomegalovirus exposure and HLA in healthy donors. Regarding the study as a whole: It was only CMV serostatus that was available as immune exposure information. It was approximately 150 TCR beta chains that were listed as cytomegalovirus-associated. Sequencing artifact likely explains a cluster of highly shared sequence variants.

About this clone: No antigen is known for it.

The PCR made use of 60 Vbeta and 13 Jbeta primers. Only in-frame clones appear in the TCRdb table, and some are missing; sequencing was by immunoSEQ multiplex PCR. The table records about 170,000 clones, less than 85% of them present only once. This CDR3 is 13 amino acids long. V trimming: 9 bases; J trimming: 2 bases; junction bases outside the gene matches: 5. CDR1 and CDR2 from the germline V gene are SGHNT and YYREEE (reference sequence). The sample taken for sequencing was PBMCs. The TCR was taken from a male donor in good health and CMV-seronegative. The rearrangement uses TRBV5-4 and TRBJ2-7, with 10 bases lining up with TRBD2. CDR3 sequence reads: CATTSGTAYEQYF. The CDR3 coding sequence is TGTGCCACAACTAGCGGGACGGCCTACGAGCAGTACTTC.